This entry describes one TCR beta chain. This sample is drawn from a study of OX40 agonist ivuxolimab in advanced cancers. CDR1 SNHLY and CDR2 FYNNEI come from the germline V gene. The CDR3 has 15 amino acids. Trimming removed 4 bases at V and 1 base at J, with 10 bases between. Profiling relied on immunoSEQ multiplex PCR, and the TCRdb table lists in-frame clones only, not all of them. The sample yields 70,000 to 80,000 clones, approximately 88% seen once. Sequences were derived from CD4+ or CD8+ T cells sorted from blood, sampled in a trial of the OX40 agonist ivuxolimab. The V call is TRBV2, the J call TRBJ2-2; D possibly corresponds to TRBD1 (6 bases). The origin of this receptor is an adult with an advanced solid tumor such as melanoma, head and neck, liver or kidney cancer. The chain's CDR3 is CASSGTGMNTGELFF. CDR3 sequence (DNA): TGTGCCAGCAGTGGAACAGGGATGAACACCGGGGAGCTGTTTTTT.